Each of the 32 T cell receptor beta chains below was sequenced from the same sample in a study of blood T cell repertoires in COVID-19. The table came from immunoSEQ multiplex PCR; TCRdb's copy has only in-frame clones and leaves some out. In the table there are over 200,000 clones, about 85% of which are singletons. Sample: peripheral blood. Receptors were obtained from a young woman who had recovered from COVID-19.

The chain combines TRBV7-6 with TRBJ2-2; 11 bases are shared with TRBD2. The CDR3 spans 18 residues. V gave up 5 bases and J gave up 3 bases; unmatched junction bases: 11. CDR1 SGHVS and CDR2 FNYEAQ come from the germline V gene. The CDR3 sequence is CASSLPTSGRDDTGELFF. Written as DNA, the CDR3 is TGTGCCAGCAGCCTGCCCACTAGCGGGAGAGACGACACCGGGGAGCTGTTTTTT.

This rearrangement joins TRBV5-1 to TRBJ1-1, with D possibly being TRBD1 (6 bases). The CDR3 loop spans 14 amino acids. V shed 7 bases and J shed 5 bases, with 18 bases lying between them. Germline CDR1 reads SGHRS; CDR2 reads YFSETQ. The CDR3 DNA reads TGCGCCAGCGCCGAAGGCAGGGGTGGAACTGAAGCTTTCTTT. Its translation: CASAEGRGGTEAFF.

The rearrangement joins TRBV4-1 to TRBJ1-2; a possible D gene is TRBD1 (5 bases). Trimming took off 1 base at V and 2 bases at J, with 11 bases between the two ends. CDR3 length: 15 residues. CDR1 MGHRA and CDR2 YSYEKL come from the germline V gene. CDR3: CASSQGHQGNYGYTF. The CDR3 nucleotides read TGCGCCAGCAGCCAAGGGCACCAGGGAAACTATGGCTACACCTTC.

This chain links TRBV9 with TRBJ2-7, with TRBD2 matching 11 bases. The CDR3 spans 16 residues. The V segment lost 4 bases and the J segment 2 bases; nucleotides outside the gene matches: 8. Germline V gives CDR1 SGDLS, CDR2 YYNGEE. The CDR3 coding sequence is TGTGCCAGCAGCCCATCCGGGACTAGCGGAACCTACGAGCAGTACTTC. It translates to CASSPSGTSGTYEQYF.

The chain uses TRBV7-3 and TRBJ2-1, with TRBD2 matching over 10 bases. Germline values: CDR1 SGHTA, CDR2 FQGTGA. The CDR3 extends over 15 amino acids. V shed 4 bases, J shed 7 bases, and the junction held 7 bases outside the gene matches. The CDR3 is CASSSSGSAGNEQFF. CDR3 in DNA: TGTGCCAGCAGCTCTAGCGGGAGCGCGGGGAATGAGCAGTTCTTC. The whole variable domain, remainder taken from reference TRBV7-3 and TRBJ2-1, is GAGVSQTPSNKVTEKGKYVELRCDPISGHTALYWYRQSLGQGPEFLIYFQGTGAADDSGLPNDRFFAVRPEGSVSTLKIQRTERGDSAVYLCASSSSGSAGNEQFFGPGTRLTVL.

The chain couples TRBV7-3 to TRBJ2-1; TRBD2 aligns across 7 bases. After removal of 2 bases from V and 6 bases from J, the junction contained 4 bases not matched to a gene. This CDR3 has 14 amino acids. Germline-derived CDR1 and CDR2 are SGHTA and FQGTGA. The CDR3 sequence: CASSLGTSVNEQFF. CDR3 bases: TGTGCCAGCAGCTTAGGTACTAGCGTCAATGAGCAGTTCTTC.

This rearrangement joins TRBV10-3 to TRBJ2-7; tentative D call: TRBD1 (5 bases). The germline V gene has CDR1 ENHRY and CDR2 SYGVKD. With 2 bases removed from V and 0 bases from J, the gap between germline ends came to 8 bases. This CDR3 has 14 residues. The CDR3 region is CAISERDSSYEQYF. CDR3 DNA: TGTGCCATCAGTGAGAGAGACAGCTCCTACGAGCAGTACTTC.

This sequence joins TRBV5-1 and TRBJ2-1; 8 nucleotides align to TRBD2. Germline-derived CDR1 and CDR2 are SGHRS and YFSETQ. CDR3 size: 16 residues. J gave up 5 bases and V 0 bases, and 7 bases lay outside the gene matches. The CDR3 region has the DNA TGCGCCAGCAGCTTGGTCCCTACTAGCGGAAACAATGAGCAGTTCTTC. Amino acid sequence: CASSLVPTSGNNEQFF.

J is TRBJ2-7 and V is TRBV7-9; TRBD1 matches at 7 bases. This CDR3 contains 14 residues. J was trimmed by 1 base and V by 6 bases; bases with no gene match: 6. Germline CDR1 and CDR2: SEHNR and FQNEAQ (reference sequence). The CDR3 nucleotides read TGTGCCAGCAGTCCGGGACAGCGATCCTACGAGCAGTACTTC. Protein: CASSPGQRSYEQYF.

The chain couples TRBV27 to TRBJ2-1, with 7 bases aligning to TRBD2. Losses at the gene ends were 6 bases for V and 7 bases for J; bases not matched to a gene: 9. This CDR3 comprises 14 residues. Germline V gene sequence: CDR1 MNHEY, CDR2 SMNVEV (reference sequence). For the CDR3, the DNA is TGTGCCAGCAGCTGGTGGGGGGGTACGAATGAGCAGTTCTTC. This sequence encodes CASSWWGGTNEQFF.

The chain employs TRBV6-8 and TRBJ1-4; tentatively, D is TRBD1 (6 bases). The V gene's germline CDR1 is MNHGY and CDR2 SAAAGT. This CDR3 contains 17 residues. V lost 7 bases, J lost 4 bases, and 22 bases lay in between. CDR3 loop: CASNILPVGTCNEKLFF. The CDR3 nucleotides are TGTGCCAGCAACATTCTCCCGGTGGGGACATGTAATGAAAAACTGTTTTTT.

The chain joins TRBV28 to TRBJ2-5, with TRBD2 matching 7 bases. The CDR3 totals 17 residues. V lost 5 bases and J lost 2; bases outside the gene matches: 14. Germline values: CDR1 MDHEN, CDR2 SYDVKM. CDR3 sequence: CASSRPSGTGSQETQYF. The CDR3 coding sequence is TGTGCCAGCAGTCGTCCTAGCGGCACCGGCTCACAAGAGACCCAGTACTTC.

This clone was detected only once. Written as DNA, the CDR3 is TGTGCCAGCAGCTTAGTGGCTAGTACCGGGGAGCTGTTTTTT. Amino acids: CASSLVASTGELFF. The chain employs TRBV7-9 and TRBJ2-2; D not certain. V gave up 1 base and J gave up 5 bases, with 8 bases separating them. The CDR3 is made up of 14 amino acids. The V gene's germline CDR1 is SEHNR and CDR2 FQNEAQ (reference sequence).

This sequence joins TRBV28 and TRBJ2-2; 9 bases agree with TRBD1. V gave up 1 base and J gave up 6 bases; unmatched junction bases: 12. The CDR3 consists of 18 residues. In germline, CDR1 is MDHEN, CDR2 SYDVKM. For the CDR3, the DNA is TGTGCCAGCAGTTTATCGGTACCGGGACAGGGTAGAGCCGGGGAGCTGTTTTTT. Amino acid sequence: CASSLSVPGQGRAGELFF.

The chain is built from TRBV7-2 and TRBJ1-2, with 10 bases matching TRBD1. The CDR3 consists of 17 residues. Germline trimming cut 0 bases from V and 7 bases from J; bases unmatched to any gene: 11. CDR1 and CDR2 from the germline V gene are SGHTA and FQGNSA. CDR3 sequence: CASSLAPRGQGISGYTF. The CDR3 bases are TGTGCCAGCAGCTTAGCCCCACGGGGACAGGGGATCTCTGGCTACACCTTC.

V and J are TRBV19 and TRBJ1-2; TRBD1 might be the D (5 bases). The CDR3 loop spans 13 amino acids. The germline V gene encodes CDR1 LNHDA and CDR2 SQIVND (reference sequence). Trimming took off 6 bases at V and 7 bases at J, with 15 bases between the two ends. CDR3 in DNA: TGTGCCAGTAGCTTCCAGGGCGCCGTTGGCTACACCTTC. It yields the protein CASSFQGAVGYTF.

J is TRBJ1-2 and V is TRBV29-1, with D maybe TRBD1 (5 bases). Germline V gene data show CDR1 as SQVTM and CDR2 as ANQGSEA. The length of the CDR3 is 13 residues. V dropped 0 bases and J dropped 4 bases, with 9 bases sitting between them. Here the CDR3 DNA reads TGCAGCGTTGAAGATCGGACAACCTATGGCTACACCTTC. Translated, it gives CSVEDRTTYGYTF.

The chain combines TRBV9 with TRBJ2-2; possible D gene TRBD2, 6 bases. The V gene's germline CDR1 is SGDLS and CDR2 YYNGEE. The CDR3 is 14 amino acids. Trimming removed 2 bases at V and 4 bases at J, with 9 bases between. CDR3 residues: CASSVEEGTGELFF. CDR3 in DNA: TGTGCCAGCAGCGTGGAGGAGGGCACCGGGGAGCTGTTTTTT.

In its sample, this clone was seen a few times. This sequence joins TRBV30 and TRBJ2-1, with TRBD2 matching 8 bases. Germline CDR1 is GTSNPN and CDR2 is SVGIG (reference sequence). V gave up 5 bases and J gave up 6 bases; unmatched junction bases: 12. CDR3 length equals 15 residues. The chain's CDR3 is CAWEVSGTPFNEQFF. The CDR3 coding sequence is TGTGCCTGGGAAGTTAGCGGGACCCCTTTCAATGAGCAGTTCTTC.

The chain uses TRBV5-1 and TRBJ2-7; TRBD2 aligns across 8 bases. V lost 5 bases to trimming and J lost 2 bases; unmatched junction nucleotides: 9. Germline CDR1 reads SGHRS; CDR2 reads YFSETQ. This CDR3 has 15 residues. The CDR3 sequence is CASRSASGRAYEQYF. Here the CDR3 DNA reads TGCGCCAGCAGGAGCGCCAGCGGGAGAGCCTACGAGCAGTACTTC.

The chain is built from TRBV2 and TRBJ2-7; 11 bases agree with TRBD2. This CDR3 is 14 amino acids long. The V segment lost 3 bases and the J segment 4 bases; nucleotides outside the gene matches: 2. Germline V gives CDR1 SNHLY, CDR2 FYNNEI. CDR3 in amino acids: CASSDVAGGYEQYF. CDR3 DNA: TGTGCCAGCAGTGACGTAGCGGGAGGGTACGAGCAGTACTTC. Filled out from reference TRBV2 and TRBJ2-7, the complete variable domain reads EPEVTQTPSHQVTQMGQEVILRCVPISNHLYFYWYRQILGQKVEFLVSFYNNEISEKSEIFDDQFSVERPDGSNFTLKIRSTKLEDSAMYFCASSDVAGGYEQYFGPGTRLTVT.

The chain couples TRBV6-2 or TRBV6-3 to TRBJ2-7; no definite D call. Per the germline V gene, CDR1 is MNHEY and CDR2 is SVGEGT. The CDR3 has 13 residues. Trimming shortened V by 2 bases and J by 3 bases, and 8 bases separated the two germline ends. CDR3 DNA: TGTGCCAGCAGTTACCTCCTCGGCTACGAGCAGTACTTC. Its translation: CASSYLLGYEQYF.

J is TRBJ1-1 and V is TRBV7-9; 7 positions match TRBD1. The length of the CDR3 is 14 residues. From germline, CDR1 is SEHNR and CDR2 FQNEAQ (reference sequence). After removal of 5 bases from V and 1 base from J, the junction contained 4 bases not matched to a gene. The CDR3 bases are TGTGCCAGCAGCCAGGGACAGAGGAACACTGAAGCTTTCTTT. As protein: CASSQGQRNTEAFF.

The gene calls are TRBV25-1 and TRBJ2-5; 9 bases line up with TRBD2. The CDR3 contains 16 residues. After removal of 1 base from V and 4 bases from J, the junction contained 7 bases not matched to a gene. Germline CDR1 and CDR2: MGHDK and SYGVNS. DNA for the CDR3: TGTGCCAGCAGTGAATCCGGCGGGAGGGCCGGAGAGACCCAGTACTTC. Translation gives CASSESGGRAGETQYF.

The sample holds a few counts of this clone. The V and J genes are TRBV6-6 and TRBJ2-5, with 7 bases aligning to TRBD1. Germline V CDR1 and CDR2: MNHNY, SVGAGI (reference sequence). V trimming: 5 bases; J trimming: 0 bases; junction bases outside the gene matches: 15. CDR3 length equals 18 residues. In nucleotides, the CDR3 is TGTGCCAGCAGTCAAACCGGGACAGTCGGTGGGGACCAAGAGACCCAGTACTTC. It specifies CASSQTGTVGGDQETQYF.

The chain links TRBV19 to TRBJ1-2; no clear D. The CDR3 length is 15 residues. Between the trimmed V and J ends, which lost 3 bases and 3 bases, there was a span of 14 bases. Germline assignment: CDR1 LNHDA and CDR2 SQIVND (reference sequence). CDR3 nucleotide sequence: TGTGCCAGTAGTATGTTCCCACCTCGGGACTATGGCTACACCTTC. This translates into CASSMFPPRDYGYTF.

The chain is built from TRBV6-4 and TRBJ1-1; D remains ambiguous. Trimming removed 11 bases from V and 3 bases from J, with 13 bases in between. Germline assignment: CDR1 MRHNA and CDR2 SNTAGT. The CDR3 has 12 amino acids. This CDR3 is CALEGVHTEAFF. CDR3 nucleotide sequence: TGTGCCCTAGAGGGTGTTCACACTGAAGCTTTCTTT.

The table lists this clone with a count of one. This chain links TRBV7-9 with TRBJ2-7; 7 bases map to TRBD1. Trimming at V came to 5 bases and at J to 4 bases, leaving 8 bases not matched to a gene. Germline V CDR1 and CDR2: SEHNR, FQNEAQ (reference sequence). The CDR3 has 14 amino acids. The CDR3 DNA reads as TGTGCCAGCAGCAGCACAGGGGACCTATACGAGCAGTACTTC. Translation gives CASSSTGDLYEQYF.

J is TRBJ2-1 and V is TRBV28; no firm D call. The V end was cut by 6 bases, the J end by 3 bases, with 18 bases between. From germline, CDR1 is MDHEN and CDR2 SYDVKM. This CDR3 spans 16 amino acids. The CDR3 region has the DNA TGTGCCAGCAGGACGACCGTGAGACACTTCTACAATGAGCAGTTCTTC. Amino acids: CASRTTVRHFYNEQFF.

For the CDR3, the DNA is TGCGCCAGCAGCCGGGCACGAGGGGGAGGGCCTAGGGAGACCCAGTACTTC. As protein: CASSRARGGGPRETQYF. This chain joins TRBV4-3 and TRBJ2-5; tentatively, D is TRBD2 (7 bases). This CDR3 contains 17 residues. Trimming took off 4 bases at V and 5 bases at J, with 23 bases between the two ends. Germline CDR1 LGHNA, CDR2 YSLEER.

CDR3 nucleotide sequence: TGCGCCAGCAGCCAAGACGGGGCGGGAGAACAGTACTTC. Its protein is CASSQDGAGEQYF. The chain carries TRBV4-3 and TRBJ2-4; 7 positions match TRBD2. The CDR3 runs to 13 residues. Germline values: CDR1 LGHNA, CDR2 YSLEER. V shed 0 bases and J 13 bases; nucleotides not matched to a gene: 6.

In regard to this clone: Within the sample, other DNA sequences also encode this same CDR3. The chain links TRBV10-3 to TRBJ1-1, with unresolved D. Per germline, CDR1 ENHRY and CDR2 SYGVKD. The CDR3 runs 13 residues. With 3 bases removed from V and 1 base from J, the gap between germline ends came to 6 bases. This chain's CDR3 is CAISERGNTEAFF. For the CDR3, the DNA is TGTGCCATCAGTGAACGAGGGAACACTGAAGCTTTCTTT.